This record looks at one T cell receptor beta chain sequence and its context. What it binds is unknown. The source of the sample is a study of T cell responses to AZD1222 COVID-19 vaccine. Germline V lookup: CDR1 SGHRS, CDR2 YFSETQ. V lost 1 base, J lost 0 bases, and 5 bases lay in between. This CDR3 is built from 13 residues. The method was immunoSEQ multiplex PCR; TCRdb's version includes in-frame clones alone and lacks a portion of them. The table lists roughly 200,000 clones, over 85% of them singletons. Whole-study results and caveats: Unmutated variant regions are reportedly the target of nearly half of TCRs that are spike-specific.

The chain employs TRBV5-1 and TRBJ2-7; D is unresolved. The TCR comes from an adult who received the MenACWY meningococcal vaccine as a control. The specimen comprised peripheral blood, sampled 28 days after the second dose of the MenACWY control vaccine. Here the CDR3 reads CASSLLSSYEQYF. The DNA for the CDR3 is TGCGCCAGCAGCTTGCTCAGCTCCTACGAGCAGTACTTC.